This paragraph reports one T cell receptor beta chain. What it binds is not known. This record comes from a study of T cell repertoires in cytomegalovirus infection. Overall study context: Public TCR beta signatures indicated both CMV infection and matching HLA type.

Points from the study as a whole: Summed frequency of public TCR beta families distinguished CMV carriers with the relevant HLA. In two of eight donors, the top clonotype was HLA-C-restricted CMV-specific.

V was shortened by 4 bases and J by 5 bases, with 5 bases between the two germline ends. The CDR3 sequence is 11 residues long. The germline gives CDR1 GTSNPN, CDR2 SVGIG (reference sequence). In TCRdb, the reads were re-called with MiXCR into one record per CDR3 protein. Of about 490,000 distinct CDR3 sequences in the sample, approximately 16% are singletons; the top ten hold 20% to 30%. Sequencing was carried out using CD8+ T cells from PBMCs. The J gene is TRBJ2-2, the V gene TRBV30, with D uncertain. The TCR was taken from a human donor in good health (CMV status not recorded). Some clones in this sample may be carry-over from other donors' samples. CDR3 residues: CAWMGTGELFF. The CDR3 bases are TGTGCCTGGATGGGTACCGGGGAGCTGTTTTTT.